The T cell receptor beta chain described here comes from a study of blood T cell repertoires in COVID-19. Looking at the study overall: The cDNA or gDNA used as material had been derived from T cells, B-cell-depleted T cells, or PBMCs.

The CDR3 is made up of 16 amino acids. V shed 4 bases, J shed 2 bases, and the junction held 8 bases outside the gene matches. Germline values: CDR1 MNHEY, CDR2 SMNVEV (reference sequence). Study processing details: For nucleated cells, counts were estimated from reference gene primer amplification. Data came from immunoSEQ multiplex PCR; TCRdb stores just in-frame clones and leaves some out. V and J calls and clone size are copied from that table; D and trimming were computed from the DNA. Counted here are some 64,000 clones, 70% to 80% occurring once; the ten biggest clones make up over 15%. The sequencing input was peripheral blood. This receptor was obtained from a man in his 60s with acute or convalescent COVID-19. The genes are TRBV27 and TRBJ2-4; 7 nucleotides match TRBD1. The CDR3 protein is CASSSHGTATKNIQYF. Here the CDR3 DNA reads TGTGCCAGCAGTTCCCACGGGACAGCTACCAAAAACATTCAGTACTTC.